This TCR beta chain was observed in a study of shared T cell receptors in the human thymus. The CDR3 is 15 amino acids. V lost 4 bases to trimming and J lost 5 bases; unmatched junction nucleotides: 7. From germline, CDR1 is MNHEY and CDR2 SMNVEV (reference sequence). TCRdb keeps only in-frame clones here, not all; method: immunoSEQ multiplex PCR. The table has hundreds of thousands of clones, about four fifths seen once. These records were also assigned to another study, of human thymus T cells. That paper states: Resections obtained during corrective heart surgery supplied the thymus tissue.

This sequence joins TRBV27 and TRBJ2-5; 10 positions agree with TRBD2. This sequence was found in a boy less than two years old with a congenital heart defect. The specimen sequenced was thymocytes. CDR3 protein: CASSWSAGGPETQYF. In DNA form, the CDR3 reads TGTGCCAGCAGTTGGTCAGCGGGAGGGCCTGAGACCCAGTACTTC.